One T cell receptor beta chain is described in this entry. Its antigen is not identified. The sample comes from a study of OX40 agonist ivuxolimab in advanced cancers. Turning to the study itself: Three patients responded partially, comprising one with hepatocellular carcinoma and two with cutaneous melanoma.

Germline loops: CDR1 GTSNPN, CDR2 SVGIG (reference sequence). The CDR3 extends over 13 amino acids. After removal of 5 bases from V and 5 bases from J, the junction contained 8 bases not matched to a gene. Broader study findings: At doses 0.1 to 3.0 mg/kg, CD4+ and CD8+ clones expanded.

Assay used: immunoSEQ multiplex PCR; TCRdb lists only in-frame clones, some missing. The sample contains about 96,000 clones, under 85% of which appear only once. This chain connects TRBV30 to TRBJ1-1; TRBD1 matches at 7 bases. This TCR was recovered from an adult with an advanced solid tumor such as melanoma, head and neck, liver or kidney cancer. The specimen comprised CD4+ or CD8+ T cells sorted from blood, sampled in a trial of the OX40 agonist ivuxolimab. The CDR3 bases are TGTGCCTGGGTGCAGGCAGGGGGAACTGAAGCTTTCTTT. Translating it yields CAWVQAGGTEAFF.